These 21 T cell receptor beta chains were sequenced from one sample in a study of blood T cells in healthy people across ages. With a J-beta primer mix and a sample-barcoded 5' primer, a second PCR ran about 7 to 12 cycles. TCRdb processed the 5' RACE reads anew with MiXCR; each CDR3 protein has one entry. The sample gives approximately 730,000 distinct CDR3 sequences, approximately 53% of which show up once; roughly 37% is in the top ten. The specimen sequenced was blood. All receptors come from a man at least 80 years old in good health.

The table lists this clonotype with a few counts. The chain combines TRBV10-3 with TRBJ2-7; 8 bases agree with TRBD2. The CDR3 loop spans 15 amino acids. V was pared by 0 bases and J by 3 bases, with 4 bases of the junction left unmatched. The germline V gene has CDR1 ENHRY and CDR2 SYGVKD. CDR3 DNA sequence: TGTGCCATCAGTGAGTCGTACGGGAGGGTCTACGAGCAGTACTTC. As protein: CAISESYGRVYEQYF.

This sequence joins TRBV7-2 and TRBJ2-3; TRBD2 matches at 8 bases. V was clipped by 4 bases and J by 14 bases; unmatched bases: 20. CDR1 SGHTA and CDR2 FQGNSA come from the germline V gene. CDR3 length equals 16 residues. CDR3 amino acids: CASSSSIGTSPPWAYF. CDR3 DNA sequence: TGTGCCAGCAGCTCCTCTATCGGGACTAGTCCTCCTTGGGCGTATTTT.

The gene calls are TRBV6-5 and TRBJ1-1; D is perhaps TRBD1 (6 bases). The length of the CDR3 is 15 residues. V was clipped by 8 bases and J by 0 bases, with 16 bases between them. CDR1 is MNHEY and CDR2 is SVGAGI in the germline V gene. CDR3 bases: TGTGCCAGCCGTCGGGGGCAGCGGGTGAACACTGAAGCTTTCTTT. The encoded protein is CASRRGQRVNTEAFF.

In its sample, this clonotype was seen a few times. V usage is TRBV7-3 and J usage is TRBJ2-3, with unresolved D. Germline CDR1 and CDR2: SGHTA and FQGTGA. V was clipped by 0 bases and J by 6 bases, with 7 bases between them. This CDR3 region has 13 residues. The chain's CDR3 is CASSLTYRDTQYF. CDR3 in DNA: TGTGCCAGCAGCTTAACCTATAGGGATACGCAGTATTTT. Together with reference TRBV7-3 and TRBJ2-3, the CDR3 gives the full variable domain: GAGVSQTPSNKVTEKGKYVELRCDPISGHTALYWYRQSLGQGPEFLIYFQGTGAADDSGLPNDRFFAVRPEGSVSTLKIQRTERGDSAVYLCASSLTYRDTQYFGPGTRLTVL.

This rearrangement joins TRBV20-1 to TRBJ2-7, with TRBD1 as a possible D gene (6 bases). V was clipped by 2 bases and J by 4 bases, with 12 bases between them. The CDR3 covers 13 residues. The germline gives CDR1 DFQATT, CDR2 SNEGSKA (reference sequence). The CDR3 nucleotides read TGCAGTGCTAGACCCGACAGGCGGTACGAGCAGTACTTC. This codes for CSARPDRRYEQYF.

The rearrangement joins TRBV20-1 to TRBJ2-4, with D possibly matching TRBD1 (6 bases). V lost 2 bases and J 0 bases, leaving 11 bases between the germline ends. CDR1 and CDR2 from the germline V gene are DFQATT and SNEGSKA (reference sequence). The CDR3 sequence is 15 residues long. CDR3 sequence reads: CSARKTGKAKNIQYF. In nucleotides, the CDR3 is TGCAGTGCTAGAAAGACAGGTAAAGCCAAAAACATTCAGTACTTC.

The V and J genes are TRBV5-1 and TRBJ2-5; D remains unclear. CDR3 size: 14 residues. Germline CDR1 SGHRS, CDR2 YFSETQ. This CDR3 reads CAKHGRKEGETQYF. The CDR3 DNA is TGCGCTAAACACGGGCGGAAGGAAGGGGAGACCCAGTACTTC.

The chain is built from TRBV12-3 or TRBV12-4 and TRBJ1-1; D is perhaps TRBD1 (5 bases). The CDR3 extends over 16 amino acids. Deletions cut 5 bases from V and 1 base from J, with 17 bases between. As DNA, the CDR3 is TGTGCCAGCAGTCCCCACGCAGGGCGGAAGAACACTGAAGCTTTCTTT. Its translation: CASSPHAGRKNTEAFF.

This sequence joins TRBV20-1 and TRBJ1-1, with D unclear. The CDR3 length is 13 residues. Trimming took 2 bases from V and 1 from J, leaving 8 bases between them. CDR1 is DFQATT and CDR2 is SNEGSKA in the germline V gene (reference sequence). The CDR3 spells CSARQPENTEAFF. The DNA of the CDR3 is TGCAGTGCTAGACAACCGGAGAACACTGAAGCTTTCTTT.

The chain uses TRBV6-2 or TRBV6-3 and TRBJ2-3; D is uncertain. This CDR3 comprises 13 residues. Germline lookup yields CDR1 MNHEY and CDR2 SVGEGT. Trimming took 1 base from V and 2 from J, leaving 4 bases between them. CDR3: CASSYLATDTQYF. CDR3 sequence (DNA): TGTGCCAGCAGTTACTTGGCCACAGATACGCAGTATTTT.

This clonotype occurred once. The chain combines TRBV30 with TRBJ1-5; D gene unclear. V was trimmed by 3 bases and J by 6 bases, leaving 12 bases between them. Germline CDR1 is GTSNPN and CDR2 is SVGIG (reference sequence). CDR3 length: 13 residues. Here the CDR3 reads CAWSADGAQPQHF. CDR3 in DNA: TGTGCCTGGAGCGCGGACGGAGCTCAGCCCCAGCATTTT.

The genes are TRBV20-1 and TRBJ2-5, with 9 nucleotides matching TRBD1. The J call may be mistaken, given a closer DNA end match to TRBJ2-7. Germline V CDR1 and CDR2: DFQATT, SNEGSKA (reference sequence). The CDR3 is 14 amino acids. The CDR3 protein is CSARIGTGTYEQYV. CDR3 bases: TGCAGTGCCAGAATAGGGACAGGGACCTACGAGCAGTACGTC.

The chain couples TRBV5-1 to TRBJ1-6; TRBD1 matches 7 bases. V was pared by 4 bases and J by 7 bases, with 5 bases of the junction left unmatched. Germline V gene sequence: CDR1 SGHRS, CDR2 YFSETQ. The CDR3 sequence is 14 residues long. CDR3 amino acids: CASSEGQLNSPLHF. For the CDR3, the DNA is TGCGCCAGCAGCGAGGGACAGCTGAATTCACCCCTCCACTTT. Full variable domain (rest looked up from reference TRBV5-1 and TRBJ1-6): KAGVTQTPRYLIKTRGQQVTLSCSPISGHRSVSWYQQTPGQGLQFLFEYFSETQRNKGNFPGRFSGRQFSNSRSEMNVSTLELGDSALYLCASSEGQLNSPLHFGNGTRLTVT.

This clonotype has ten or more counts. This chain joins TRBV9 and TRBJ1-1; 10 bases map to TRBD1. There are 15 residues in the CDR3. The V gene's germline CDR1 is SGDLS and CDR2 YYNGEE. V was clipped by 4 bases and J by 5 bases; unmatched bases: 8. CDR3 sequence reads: CASSPRTGGGTEAFF. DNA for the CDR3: TGTGCCAGCAGCCCCCGGACAGGGGGTGGGACTGAAGCTTTCTTT.

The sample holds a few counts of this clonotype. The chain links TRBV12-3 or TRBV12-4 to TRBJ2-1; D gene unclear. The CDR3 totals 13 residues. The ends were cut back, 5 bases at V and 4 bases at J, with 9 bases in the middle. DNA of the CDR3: TGTGCCAGCAGTCCTCGGGCATACAATGAGCAGTTCTTC. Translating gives CASSPRAYNEQFF.

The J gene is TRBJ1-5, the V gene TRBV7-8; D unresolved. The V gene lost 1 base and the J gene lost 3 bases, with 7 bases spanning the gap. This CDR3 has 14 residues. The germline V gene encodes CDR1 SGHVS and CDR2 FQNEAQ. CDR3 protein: CASSLERTNQPQHF. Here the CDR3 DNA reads TGTGCCAGCAGCTTAGAAAGGACCAATCAGCCCCAGCATTTT.

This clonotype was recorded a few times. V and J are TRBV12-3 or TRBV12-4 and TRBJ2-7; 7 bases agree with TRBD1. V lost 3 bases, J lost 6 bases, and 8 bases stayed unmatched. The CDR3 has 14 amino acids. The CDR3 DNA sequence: TGTGCCAGCAGTTTGCTCGGACAGGTCGGCGAGCAGTACTTC. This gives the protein CASSLLGQVGEQYF.

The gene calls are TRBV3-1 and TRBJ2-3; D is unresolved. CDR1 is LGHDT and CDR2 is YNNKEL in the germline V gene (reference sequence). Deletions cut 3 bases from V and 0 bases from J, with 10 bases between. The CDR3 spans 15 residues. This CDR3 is CASSQKGASTDTQYF. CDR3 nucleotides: TGTGCCAGCAGCCAGAAAGGAGCTAGCACAGATACGCAGTATTTT.

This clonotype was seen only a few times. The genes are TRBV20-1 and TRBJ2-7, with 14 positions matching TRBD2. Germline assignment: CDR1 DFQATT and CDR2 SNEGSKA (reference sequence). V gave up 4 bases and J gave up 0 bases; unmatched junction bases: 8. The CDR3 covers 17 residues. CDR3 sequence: CSATGTSGSWYSYEQYF. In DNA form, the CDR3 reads TGCAGTGCTACCGGGACTAGCGGGAGTTGGTACTCCTACGAGCAGTACTTC.

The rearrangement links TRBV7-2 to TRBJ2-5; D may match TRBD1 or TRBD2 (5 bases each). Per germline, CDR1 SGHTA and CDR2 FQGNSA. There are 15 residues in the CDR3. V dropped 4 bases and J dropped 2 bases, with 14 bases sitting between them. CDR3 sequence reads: CASSSQLGRQETQYF. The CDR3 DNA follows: TGTGCCAGCAGCTCCCAACTGGGACGGCAAGAGACCCAGTACTTC.

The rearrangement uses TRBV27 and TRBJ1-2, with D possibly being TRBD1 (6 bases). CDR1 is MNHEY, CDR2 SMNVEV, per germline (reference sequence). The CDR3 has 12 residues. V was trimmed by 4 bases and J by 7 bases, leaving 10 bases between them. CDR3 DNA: TGTGCCAGCAGTTCCCGGGGGGCTGGCTACACCTTC. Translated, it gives CASSSRGAGYTF.